The source of this T cell receptor beta chain is a study of PD-1 blockade in classical Hodgkin lymphoma. Notes on the study in general: Newly diagnosed patients had baseline TCR diversity that was reportedly lower than that of healthy donors. Although disease activity or prior therapy may be involved, causes of the repertoire differences remain undefined.

Time point indicated: newly diagnosed, previously untreated cHL patient sample. Remarks on this clone: Its antigen is still unknown.

This CDR3 is built from 14 residues. Using immunoSEQ multiplex PCR, the repertoire was profiled, and TCRdb retains in-frame clones only, with some absent. Of some 70,000 clones listed, roughly 93% are singletons. The V and J genes are TRBV21-1 and TRBJ1-2; whether TRBD1, the table's D call, matches the DNA was not checked. TRBV21-1 is a recognized pseudogene. This clonotype originated in a human donor with classical Hodgkin lymphoma. Sequenced input: peripheral blood mononuclear cells (PBMCs). The CDR3 reads CASSRPRTGGGYTF. As DNA, the CDR3 is TGTGCCAGCAGTCGCCCTCGGACAGGAGGCGGCTACACCTTC.